What follows are 3 T cell receptor beta chains derived from one specimen sequenced in a study of identical twins. TCRdb fed the 5' RACE reads into MiXCR, producing one record per CDR3 protein. Of roughly 770,000 distinct CDR3 sequences detected, about 20% appear once; the ten largest clones hold roughly 14%. This same sample was also taken into another study, of T cells expressing NK-cell markers.

Input material: PBMCs. These receptor sequences come from a woman under 30 in good health.

The genes are TRBV11-2 and TRBJ2-1; 10 nucleotides match TRBD2. The CDR3 is made up of 16 amino acids. The junction had 5 bases not matched to a gene; V was cut back by 6 bases and J by 0 bases. From germline, CDR1 is SGHAT and CDR2 FQNNGV. The CDR3 is CASRDASGSSYNEQFF. CDR3 in DNA: TGTGCCAGCAGGGATGCTAGCGGGAGCTCCTACAATGAGCAGTTCTTC.

This chain uses TRBV15 with TRBJ2-5; D is undetermined. V lost 1 base and J 1 base, leaving 4 bases between the germline ends. Germline assignment: CDR1 LNHNV and CDR2 YYDKDF (reference sequence). The CDR3 extends over 13 amino acids. CDR3 coding DNA: TGTGCCACCAGCAGAGTGGTCCAAGAGACCCAGTACTTC. Residues: CATSRVVQETQYF.

This clonotype was detected a few times. This chain uses TRBV18 with TRBJ1-5; no definite D call. CDR3 length: 15 amino acids. CDR1 is KGHSH, CDR2 LQKENI, per germline. V gave up 2 bases and J gave up 4 bases, with 12 bases separating them. The CDR3 region has the DNA TGTGCCAGCTCACCATTTAGGTCAGTGAATCAGCCCCAGCATTTT. Translating gives CASSPFRSVNQPQHF. Full variable domain (remainder filled in from reference TRBV18 and TRBJ1-5): NAGVMQNPRHLVRRRGQEARLRCSPMKGHSHVYWYRQLPEEGLKFMVYLQKENIIDESGMPKERFSAEFPKEGPSILRIQQVVRGDSAAYFCASSPFRSVNQPQHFGDGTRLSIL.